These T cell receptor beta chains were read from a single sample in a study of control samples from healthy donors and cancer patients. Here immunoSEQ multiplex PCR was the method, and the copy in TCRdb shows in-frame clones only, minus some. The sample has tens of thousands of clones, around nine tenths seen once. The material sequenced was PBMCs. These receptors all come from a man under 40 with colorectal cancer. Both conserved end residues are part of each CDR3. A D gene is named only where the DNA matches it firmly. The size entry is marked missing in some rows and otherwise reads once, few, many or a size class.

V gene	J gene	D gene	clone size	CDR3 DNA	CDR3 protein
TRBV6-1	TRBJ2-4	TRBD2	-	TGTGCCAGCAGTGAAGCGCTTCGCGGGAGGGGGGCCAAAAACATTCAGTACTTC	CASSEALRGRGAKNIQYF
TRBV12-3/TRBV12-4	TRBJ2-3	-	-	TGTGCCAGCAGCGGGGCTAGCACAGATACGCAGTATTTT	CASSGASTDTQYF
TRBV19	TRBJ2-4	TRBD1	-	TGTGCCAGTAGTATGGACAGGCTATCCAAAAACATTCAGTACTTC	CASSMDRLSKNIQYF
TRBV30	TRBJ1-2	-	-	TGTGCCTGGCTAAGTTTGGGGGGGGACTATGGCTACACCTTC	CAWLSLGGDYGYTF
TRBV2	TRBJ1-1	-	-	TGTGCCAGCAGTGAAAACGGACCCGAAGCTTTCTTT	CASSENGPEAFF
TRBV5-1	TRBJ1-5	-	-	TGCGCCAGCAGCCTTGATGGGGGCCAGCCCCAGCATTTT	CASSLDGGQPQHF
TRBV5-3	TRBJ1-5	-	-	TGTGCCAGAAGCTCGGGGACTTTT	CARSSGTF
TRBV9	TRBJ2-3	-	-	TGTGCCAGCAGCGTAGGAAGGAACTCGGATACGCAGTATTTT	CASSVGRNSDTQYF
TRBV15	TRBJ1-3	-	-	TGTGCCACCAGCAGAGCGGCCAGCTCTGGAAACACCATATATTTT	CATSRAASSGNTIYF
TRBV6-5	TRBJ1-6	-	-	TGTGCCAGCAGTTACAAATGGACGGGGAATAATTCACCCCTCCACTTT	CASSYKWTGNNSPLHF
TRBV10-1	TRBJ2-4	-	-	TGCGCCAGGGAGGAGGACGGCAAACCTTGGAACATTCAGTACTTC	CAREEDGKPWNIQYF
TRBV6-6	TRBJ1-6	-	-	TGTGCCAGCAGTGCTAACCACAACTCCTATAATTCACCCCTCCACTTT	CASSANHNSYNSPLHF
TRBV5-8	TRBJ1-2	-	-	TGTGCCAGCAGCTTGTCCTCCCCGGGGGGCTACACCTTC	CASSLSSPGGYTF
TRBV5-4	TRBJ1-4	-	-	TGTGCCAGCAGTTCCCCTGGTAGGGGTGAAAAACTGTTTTTT	CASSSPGRGEKLFF
TRBV11-2	TRBJ1-1	-	-	TGTGCCAGCAGCTTAGAGGGCACGAACACTGAAGCTTTCTTT	CASSLEGTNTEAFF
TRBV5-1	TRBJ2-2	TRBD2	-	TGCGCCAGCAGCCCCTCCGGAGCGGGGGGTCTGAACACCGGGGAGCTGTTTTTT	CASSPSGAGGLNTGELFF
TRBV19	TRBJ1-1	-	-	TGTGCCAGTAGTAAGGGTTGGCAGGTGAACACTGAAGCTTTCTTT	CASSKGWQVNTEAFF
TRBV7-9	TRBJ1-4	TRBD1	-	TGTGCCAGCAGCTTTGGCGACAGGGTAGATGAAAAACTGTTTTTT	CASSFGDRVDEKLFF
TRBV7-2	TRBJ2-2	-	-	TGTGCCAGCAGCTTCCAGCCCGCGGCCGGGGAGCTGTTTTTT	CASSFQPAAGELFF
TRBV29-1	TRBJ1-1	TRBD1	-	TGCAGCGTCCGGGACAGGGGCTTTGGCACGAACACTGAAGCTTTCTTT	CSVRDRGFGTNTEAFF
TRBV11-2	TRBJ2-2	-	-	TGTGCCAGCAGCTTCGATGACATTCCCGGGGAGCTGTTTTTT	CASSFDDIPGELFF
TRBV5-4	TRBJ2-3	-	-	TGTGCCAGCAGCTTTACAGATACGCAGTATTTT	CASSFTDTQYF
TRBV18	TRBJ2-4	-	-	TGTGCCAGCTCCCTAGGTAAAAACATTCAGTACTTC	CASSLGKNIQYF
TRBV7-2	TRBJ2-5	-	once	TGTGCCAGCAGCTTAGACCGGGACGAAGAGACCCAGTACTTC	CASSLDRDEETQYF